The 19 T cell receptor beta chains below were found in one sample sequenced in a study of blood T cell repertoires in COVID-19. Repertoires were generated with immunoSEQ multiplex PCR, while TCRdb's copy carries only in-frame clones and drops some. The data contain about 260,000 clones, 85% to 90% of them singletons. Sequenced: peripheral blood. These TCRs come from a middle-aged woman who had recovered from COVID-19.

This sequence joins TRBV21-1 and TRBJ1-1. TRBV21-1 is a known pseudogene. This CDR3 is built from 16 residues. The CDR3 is CASSKEEGGVNTEAFF. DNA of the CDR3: TGTGCCAGCAGCAAAGAAGAAGGGGGGGTGAACACTGAAGCTTTCTTT.

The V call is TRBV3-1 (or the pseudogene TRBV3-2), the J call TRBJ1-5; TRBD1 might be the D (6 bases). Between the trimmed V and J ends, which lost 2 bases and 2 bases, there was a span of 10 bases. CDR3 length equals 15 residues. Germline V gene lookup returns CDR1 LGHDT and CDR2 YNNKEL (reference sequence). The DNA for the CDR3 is TGTGCCAGCAGCCAAAGGGGGTCGGGCAATCAGCCCCAGCATTTT. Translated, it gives CASSQRGSGNQPQHF.

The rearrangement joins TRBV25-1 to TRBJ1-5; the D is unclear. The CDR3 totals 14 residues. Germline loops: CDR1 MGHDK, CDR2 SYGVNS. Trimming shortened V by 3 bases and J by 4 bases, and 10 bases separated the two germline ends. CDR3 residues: CASSDLGWNQPQHF. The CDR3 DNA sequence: TGTGCCAGCAGTGACCTCGGGTGGAATCAGCCCCAGCATTTT.

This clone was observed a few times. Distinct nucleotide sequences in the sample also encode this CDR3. CDR3 sequence reads: CASRGGGDTQYF. In DNA form, the CDR3 reads TGTGCCAGCCGCGGTGGGGGGGATACGCAGTATTTT. This chain links TRBV2 with TRBJ2-3; tentative D call: TRBD2 (6 bases). CDR3 length: 12 amino acids. Germline CDR1 reads SNHLY; CDR2 reads FYNNEI. The V end lost 8 bases, the J end lost 6 bases, and 12 bases lay between the germline ends.

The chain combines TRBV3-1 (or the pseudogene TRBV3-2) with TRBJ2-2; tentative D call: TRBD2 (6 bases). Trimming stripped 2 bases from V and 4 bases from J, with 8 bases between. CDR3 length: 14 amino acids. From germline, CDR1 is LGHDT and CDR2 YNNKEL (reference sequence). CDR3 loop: CASSQFGGTGELFF. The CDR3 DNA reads TGTGCCAGCAGCCAATTCGGGGGCACCGGGGAGCTGTTTTTT.

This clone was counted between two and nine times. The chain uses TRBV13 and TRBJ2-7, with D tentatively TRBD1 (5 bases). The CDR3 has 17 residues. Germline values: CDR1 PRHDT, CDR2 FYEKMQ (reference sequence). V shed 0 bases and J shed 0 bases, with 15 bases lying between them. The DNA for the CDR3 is TGTGCCAGCAGCTTAGGCGTAGGGGCCCTTAGCTCCTACGAGCAGTACTTC. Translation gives CASSLGVGALSSYEQYF.

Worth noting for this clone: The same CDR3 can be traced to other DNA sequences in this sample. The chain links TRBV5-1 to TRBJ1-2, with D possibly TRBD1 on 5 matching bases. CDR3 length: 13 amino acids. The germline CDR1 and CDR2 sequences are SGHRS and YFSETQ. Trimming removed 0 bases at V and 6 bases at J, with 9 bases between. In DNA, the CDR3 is TGCGCCAGCAGCTTGGGTCAGGGCGATGGCTACACCTTC. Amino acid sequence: CASSLGQGDGYTF.

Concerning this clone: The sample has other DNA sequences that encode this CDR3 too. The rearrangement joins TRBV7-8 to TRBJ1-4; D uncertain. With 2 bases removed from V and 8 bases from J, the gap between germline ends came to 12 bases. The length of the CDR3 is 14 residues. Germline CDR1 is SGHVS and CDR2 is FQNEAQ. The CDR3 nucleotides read TGTGCCAGCAGCTTACGGGGTAGAGGGGAAAAACTGTTTTTT. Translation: CASSLRGRGEKLFF.

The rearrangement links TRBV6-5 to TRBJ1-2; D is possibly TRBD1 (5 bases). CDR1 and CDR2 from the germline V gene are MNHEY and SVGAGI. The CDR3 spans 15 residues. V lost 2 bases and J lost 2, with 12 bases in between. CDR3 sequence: CASSYRWGGNYGYTF. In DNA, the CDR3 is TGTGCCAGCAGTTACAGGTGGGGGGGGAACTATGGCTACACCTTC.

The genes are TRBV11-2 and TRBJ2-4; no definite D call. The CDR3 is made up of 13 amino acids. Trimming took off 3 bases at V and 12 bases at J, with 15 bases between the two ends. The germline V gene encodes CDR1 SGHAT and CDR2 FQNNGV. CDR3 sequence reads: CASSFGSLIDQYF. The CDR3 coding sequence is TGTGCCAGCAGCTTCGGGTCACTAATAGATCAGTACTTC.

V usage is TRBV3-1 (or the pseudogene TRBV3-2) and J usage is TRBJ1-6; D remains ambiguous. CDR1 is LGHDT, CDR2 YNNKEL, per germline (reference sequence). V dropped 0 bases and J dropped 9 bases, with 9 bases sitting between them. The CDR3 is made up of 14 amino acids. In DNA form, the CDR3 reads TGTGCCAGCAGCCAAGAAATCCGGGTTTCACCCCTCCACTTT. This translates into CASSQEIRVSPLHF.

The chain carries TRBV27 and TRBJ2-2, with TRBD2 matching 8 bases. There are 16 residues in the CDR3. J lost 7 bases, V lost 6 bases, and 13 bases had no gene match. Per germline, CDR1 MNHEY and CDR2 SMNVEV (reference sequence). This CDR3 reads CASSPLAGPQGGELFF. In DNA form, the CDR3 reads TGTGCCAGCAGCCCTCTAGCGGGCCCCCAAGGCGGGGAGCTGTTTTTT.

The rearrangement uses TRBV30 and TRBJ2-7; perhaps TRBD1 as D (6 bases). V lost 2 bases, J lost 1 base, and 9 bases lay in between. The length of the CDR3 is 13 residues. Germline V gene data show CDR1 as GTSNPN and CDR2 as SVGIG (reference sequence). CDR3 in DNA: TGTGCCTGGAGTTATGGACAGTCCTACGAGCAGTACTTC. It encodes CAWSYGQSYEQYF.

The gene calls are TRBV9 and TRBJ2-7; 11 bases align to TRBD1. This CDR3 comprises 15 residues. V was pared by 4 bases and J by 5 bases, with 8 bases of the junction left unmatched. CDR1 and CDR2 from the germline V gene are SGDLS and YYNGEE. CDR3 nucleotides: TGTGCCAGCAGCCCATGGGACAGGGGGTATGACGAGCAGTACTTC. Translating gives CASSPWDRGYDEQYF.

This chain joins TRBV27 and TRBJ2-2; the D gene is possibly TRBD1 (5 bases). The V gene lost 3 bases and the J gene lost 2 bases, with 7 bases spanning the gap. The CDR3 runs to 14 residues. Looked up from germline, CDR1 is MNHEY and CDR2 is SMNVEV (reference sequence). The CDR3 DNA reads TGTGCCAGCAGTTTGGGGCCAAACACCGGGGAGCTGTTTTTT. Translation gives CASSLGPNTGELFF.

The CDR3 nucleotides read TGTGCCAGCAGTTTCCCGACAGTTAGAGCTTTCTTT. Its protein product is CASSFPTVRAFF. The rearrangement joins TRBV6-2 or TRBV6-3 to TRBJ1-1; the D gene is possibly TRBD1 (5 bases). The CDR3 is 12 amino acids. The V end was cut by 4 bases, the J end by 10 bases, with 13 bases between. From germline, CDR1 is MNHEY and CDR2 SVGEGT.

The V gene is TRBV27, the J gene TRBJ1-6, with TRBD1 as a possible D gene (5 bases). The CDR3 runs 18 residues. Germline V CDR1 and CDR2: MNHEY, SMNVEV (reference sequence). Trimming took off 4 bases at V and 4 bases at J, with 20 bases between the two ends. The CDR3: CASSSPGGGLIYNSPLHF. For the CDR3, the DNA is TGTGCCAGCAGTTCCCCGGGGGGGGGTTTGATATATAATTCACCCCTCCACTTT.

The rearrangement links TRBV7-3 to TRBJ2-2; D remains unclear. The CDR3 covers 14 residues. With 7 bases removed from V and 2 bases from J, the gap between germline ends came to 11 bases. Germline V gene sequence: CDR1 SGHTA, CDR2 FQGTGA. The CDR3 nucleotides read TGTGCCAGCACCACGTCACAAAACACCGGGGAGCTGTTTTTT. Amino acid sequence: CASTTSQNTGELFF.

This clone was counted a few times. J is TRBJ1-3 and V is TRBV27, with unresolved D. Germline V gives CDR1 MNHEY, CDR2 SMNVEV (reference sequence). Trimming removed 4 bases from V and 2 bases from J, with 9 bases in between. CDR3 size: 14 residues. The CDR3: CASSSRGTGNTIYF. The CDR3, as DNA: TGTGCCAGCAGTTCGCGAGGAACTGGAAACACCATATATTTT.